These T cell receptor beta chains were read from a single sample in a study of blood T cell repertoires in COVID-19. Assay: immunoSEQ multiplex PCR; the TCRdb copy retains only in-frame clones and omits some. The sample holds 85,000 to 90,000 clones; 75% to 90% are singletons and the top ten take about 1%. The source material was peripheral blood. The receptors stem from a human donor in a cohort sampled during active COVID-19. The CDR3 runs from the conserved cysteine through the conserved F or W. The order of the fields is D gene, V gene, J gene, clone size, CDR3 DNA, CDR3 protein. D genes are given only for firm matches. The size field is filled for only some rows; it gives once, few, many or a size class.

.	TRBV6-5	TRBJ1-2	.	TGTGCCAGCAGTTATGCCCCGGATACGGAGGGCTACACCTTC	CASSYAPDTEGYTF
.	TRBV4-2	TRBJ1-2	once	TGTGCCAGCAGCTACGAGGCACGCTATGGCTACACCTTC	CASSYEARYGYTF
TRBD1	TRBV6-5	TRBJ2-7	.	TGTGCCAGCAGCCCGAATCCTGCAGGGGGCTACGAGCAGTACTTC	CASSPNPAGGYEQYF
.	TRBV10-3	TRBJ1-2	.	TGTGCCATCACCCTAACAGTCTCCTATGGCTACACCTTC	CAITLTVSYGYTF
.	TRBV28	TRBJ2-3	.	TGTGCCAGCAGGTCCGTCCTACAGGGTTTGGGAGATACGCAGTATTTT	CASRSVLQGLGDTQYF
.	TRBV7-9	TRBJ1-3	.	TGTGCCAGCAGCCCTACGGGAAGCTCTGGAAACACCATATATTTT	CASSPTGSSGNTIYF
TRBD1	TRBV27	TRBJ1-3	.	TGTGCCAGCAAGGGACAGGGGCAGTATTCTGGAAACACCATATATTTT	CASKGQGQYSGNTIYF
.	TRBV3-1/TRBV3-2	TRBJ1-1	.	TGTGCCAGCAGCACTAGTCGGGGAACCACTGAAGCTTTCTTT	CASSTSRGTTEAFF
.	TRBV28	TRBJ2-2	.	TGTGCCAGCAGTTTCCCAGGACAAGTTCTAGGCGGGGAGCTGTTTTTT	CASSFPGQVLGGELFF
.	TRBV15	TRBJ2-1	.	TGTGCCACCAGCAGAGATGCGGGCAATGAGCAGTTCTTC	CATSRDAGNEQFF
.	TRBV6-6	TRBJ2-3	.	TGTGCCAGCAGCCCCTGGGGCTCGTTAGATACGCAGTATTTT	CASSPWGSLDTQYF
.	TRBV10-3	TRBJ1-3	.	TGTGCCACCCGAGTTGACTCTGGAAACACCATATATTTT	CATRVDSGNTIYF
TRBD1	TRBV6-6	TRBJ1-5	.	TGTGCCAGCATGGACACAGGGGGCTGGAGCAATCAGCCCCAGCATTTT	CASMDTGGWSNQPQHF
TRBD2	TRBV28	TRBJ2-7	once	TGTGCCAGCAGGCTAGCGGGAGGGCCGGGGGAGCAGTACTTC	CASRLAGGPGEQYF
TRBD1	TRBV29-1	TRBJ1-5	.	TGCAGCGTTACCACAGGGGGGGGTCAGCCCCAGCATTTT	CSVTTGGGQPQHF
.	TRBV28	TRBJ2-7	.	TGTGCCAGCAGTGGCCTAGTTTCCTACGAGCAGTACTTC	CASSGLVSYEQYF
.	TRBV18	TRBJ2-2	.	TGTGCCAGCTCACCTAGGGGCCGGAGGGAAAACCGGGAGCTGTTTTTT	CASSPRGRRENRELFF
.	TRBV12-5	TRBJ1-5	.	TGTGCTAGTGGCTCAGGGGCTCAGCCCCAGCATTTT	CASGSGAQPQHF
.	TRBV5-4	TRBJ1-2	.	TGTGCCAGCAGCCCCCAAGGGGTCGGTGGCTACACCTTC	CASSPQGVGGYTF
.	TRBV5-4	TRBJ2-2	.	TGTGCCAGCAGCTTGGAAGGCTCCGCCAGGGGGGACACCGGGGAGCTGTTTTTT	CASSLEGSARGDTGELFF
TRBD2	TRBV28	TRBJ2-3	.	TGTGCCAGCAGACCTCCTGGGACTAGCGGCACAGATACGCAGTATTTT	CASRPPGTSGTDTQYF
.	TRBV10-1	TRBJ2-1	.	TGCGCCAGCAGCGCTGAACTAGGCGCCCAAAGTGAGCAGTTCTTC	CASSAELGAQSEQFF
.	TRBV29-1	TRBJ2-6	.	TGCAGCGTTCCTTCGGGGGCCAACGTCCTGACTTTC	CSVPSGANVLTF
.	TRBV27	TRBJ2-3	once	TGTGCCAGCAGTTTCCGATCGCCTCGGGAGGATACGCAGTATTTT	CASSFRSPREDTQYF
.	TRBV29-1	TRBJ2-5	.	TGCAGCGTTGGGGGAGAAGGGACCCAGTACTTC	CSVGGEGTQYF
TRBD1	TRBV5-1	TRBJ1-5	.	TGCGCCAGCAGCCTGGGACAGGGGGCTCTAATACAGCCCCAGCATTTT	CASSLGQGALIQPQHF
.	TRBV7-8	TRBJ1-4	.	TGTGCCAGCAGCCCAAGGCAGGGGCCGGGAACTAATGAAAAACTGTTTTTT	CASSPRQGPGTNEKLFF
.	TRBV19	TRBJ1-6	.	TGTGCCAGTAGCAATTCCGCAGGGCCGGGAGGTTCACCCCTCCACTTT	CASSNSAGPGGSPLHF
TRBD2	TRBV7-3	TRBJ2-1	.	TGTGCCAGCAGCAGCGGGAGGGCAAATGAGCAGTTCTTC	CASSSGRANEQFF
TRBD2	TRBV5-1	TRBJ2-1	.	TGCGCCAGCAGCTCCGGACTAGCGATCTACAATGAGCAGTTCTTC	CASSSGLAIYNEQFF
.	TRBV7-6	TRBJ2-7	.	TGTGCCAGCAGCTTCGGTACTCAGGGTCCCTACGAGCAGTACTTC	CASSFGTQGPYEQYF
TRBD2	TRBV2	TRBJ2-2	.	TGTGCCAGCAGACTAGCGGGAGTTACCGGGGAGCTGTTTTTT	CASRLAGVTGELFF
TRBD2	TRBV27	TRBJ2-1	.	TGTGCCAGCAGTTTAATACTAGCGGGAGGGCCAAATGAGCAGTTCTTC	CASSLILAGGPNEQFF
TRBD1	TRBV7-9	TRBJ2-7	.	TGTGCCAGCAGCTTAGCGGGAGTGCGGGACAGGGGATACGAGCAGTACTTC	CASSLAGVRDRGYEQYF
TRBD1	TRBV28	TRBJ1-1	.	TGTGCCAGCAGTTTCCGACAGGGGGCTTTGGGTACTGAAGCTTTCTTT	CASSFRQGALGTEAFF
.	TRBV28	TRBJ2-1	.	TGTGCCAGCAGTTTAGAAGAGGGCAATGAGCAGTTCTTC	CASSLEEGNEQFF
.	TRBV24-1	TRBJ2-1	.	TGTGCCACCAGTGACCCCCGTAATGAGCAGTTCTTC	CATSDPRNEQFF
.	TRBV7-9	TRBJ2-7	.	TGTGCCAGCAGCTCTGGCGGGACAGTCACACCAACCTACGAGCAGTACTTC	CASSSGGTVTPTYEQYF
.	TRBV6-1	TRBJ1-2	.	TGTGCCAGCAGTGAGGGGCCCCTCCTACGTTCCGGCTACACCTTC	CASSEGPLLRSGYTF
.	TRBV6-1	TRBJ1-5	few	TGTGCCAGCAGTGAGGCTGGGGCAAATCAGCCCCAGCATTTT	CASSEAGANQPQHF
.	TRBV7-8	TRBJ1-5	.	TGTGCCAGCAGCTTAAGCCGGGCGGGAAATCAGCCCCAGCATTTT	CASSLSRAGNQPQHF
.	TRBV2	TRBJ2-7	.	TGTGCCAGCAGATTAAGTGGGGGCCGGTACGAGCAGTACTTC	CASRLSGGRYEQYF
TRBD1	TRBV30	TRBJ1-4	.	TGTGCCTTCCTGACAGGGCAGAATGAAAAACTGTTTTTT	CAFLTGQNEKLFF
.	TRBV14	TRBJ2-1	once	TGTGCCAGCAGCCCGGGGGACCGGGAGCAGTTCTTC	CASSPGDREQFF
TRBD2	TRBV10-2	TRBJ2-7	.	TGCGCCAGCAGTCTAGCGGGAGAGTACGAGCAGTACTTC	CASSLAGEYEQYF
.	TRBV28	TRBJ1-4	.	TGTGCCAGCAGCCCCCCGAGAGGAGCTGAAAAACTGTTTTTT	CASSPPRGAEKLFF
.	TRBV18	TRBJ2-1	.	TGTGCCAGCTCACCAATGGAAAGGGGTGAGCAGTTCTTC	CASSPMERGEQFF
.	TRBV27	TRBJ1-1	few	TGTGCCAGCAGCCTGGGGAGGGACTTTAGTATAACTGAAGCTTTCTTT	CASSLGRDFSITEAFF